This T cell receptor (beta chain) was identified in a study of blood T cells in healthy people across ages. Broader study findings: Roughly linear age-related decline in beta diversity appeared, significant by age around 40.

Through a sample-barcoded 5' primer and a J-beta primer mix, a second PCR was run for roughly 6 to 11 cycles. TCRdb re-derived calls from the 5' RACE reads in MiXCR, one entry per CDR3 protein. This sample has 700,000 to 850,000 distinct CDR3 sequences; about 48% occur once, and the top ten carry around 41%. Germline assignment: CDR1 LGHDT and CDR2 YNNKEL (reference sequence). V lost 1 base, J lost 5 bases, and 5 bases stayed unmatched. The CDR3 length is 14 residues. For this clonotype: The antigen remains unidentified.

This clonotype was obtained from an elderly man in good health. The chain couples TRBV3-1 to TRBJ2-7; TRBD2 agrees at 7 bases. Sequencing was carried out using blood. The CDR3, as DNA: TGTGCCAGCAGCCAAGGCGGCGGGAGAAACGAGCAGTACTTC. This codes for CASSQGGGRNEQYF.